This TCR beta chain was sequenced in a study of human T cells and chemical hapten exposure. This sample's time point: patch test 2, 6 weeks after DPC sensitization. Treatment reported: therapeutic diphenylcyclopropenone sensitization with weekly scalp DPC. Alopecia patients between 18 and 70 years old and suitable for DPC were used as donors. This clonotype occurred a few times. TCRdb ran MiXCR on the RACE reads and lists one entry per CDR3 protein. The sample yields around 130,000 distinct CDR3 sequences, over 9.5% seen once. CDR3 size: 14 residues. The V segment lost 4 bases and the J segment 8 bases; nucleotides outside the gene matches: 4. Germline V lookup: CDR1 MNHNS, CDR2 SASEGT.

The origin of this receptor is a woman in her fifties or sixties with alopecia areata. Some clones in this sample may be carry-over from other donors' samples. The rearrangement links TRBV6-1 to TRBJ2-5; 13 bases line up with TRBD2. Sequences were derived from whole blood, sampled in connection with sensitization to the hapten diphenylcyclopropenone (DPC). The CDR3 DNA is TGTGCCAGCAGTGGGGGACTAGCGGGGAGAACCCAGTACTTC. Translation gives CASSGGLAGRTQYF.